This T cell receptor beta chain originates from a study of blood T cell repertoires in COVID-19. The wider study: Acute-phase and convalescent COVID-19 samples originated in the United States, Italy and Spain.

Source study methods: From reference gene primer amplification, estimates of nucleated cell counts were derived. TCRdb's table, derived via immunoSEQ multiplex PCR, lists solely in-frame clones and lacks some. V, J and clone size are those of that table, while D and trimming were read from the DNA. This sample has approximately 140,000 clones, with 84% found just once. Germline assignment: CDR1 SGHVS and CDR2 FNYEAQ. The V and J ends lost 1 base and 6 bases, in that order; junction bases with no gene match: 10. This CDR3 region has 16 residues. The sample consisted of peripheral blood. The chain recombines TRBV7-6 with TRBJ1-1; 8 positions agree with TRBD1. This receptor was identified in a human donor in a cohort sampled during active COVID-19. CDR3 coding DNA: TGTGCCAGCAGCTTAGGAGGGGGGACAGGAACGTCTGAAGCTTTCTTT. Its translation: CASSLGGGTGTSEAFF. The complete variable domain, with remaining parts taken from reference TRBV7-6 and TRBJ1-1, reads GAGVSQSPRYKVTKRGQDVALRCDPISGHVSLYWYRQALGQGPEFLTYFNYEAQQDKSGLPNDRFSAERPEGSISTLTIQRTEQRDSAMYRCASSLGGGTGTSEAFFGQGTRLTVV.